These 9 T cell receptor beta chains were all obtained from the same sample, sequenced in a study of human T cells and chemical hapten exposure. The time point denotes: patch test 1, 2 weeks after DPC sensitization. Treatment: therapeutic diphenylcyclopropenone sensitization with weekly scalp DPC. TCRdb independently ran MiXCR on the RACE reads; one entry per CDR3 protein. This table has roughly 180,000 distinct CDR3 sequences, 20% to 25% appearing once. Sequenced material: whole blood, taken in connection with sensitization to the hapten diphenylcyclopropenone (DPC). Receptor source: a woman between 45 and 60 years old with alopecia areata. Some clones in this sample may be carry-over from other donors' samples.

This clonotype was observed many times. The chain couples TRBV21-1 to TRBJ2-1; TRBD2, the table's D call, was not compared with the DNA. TRBV21-1 is shown as a pseudogene. This CDR3 contains 17 residues. The CDR3 DNA sequence: TGTGCCAGCAGCAATCGGACTAGCGGGCCATCCTACAATGAGCAGTTCTTC. Its translation is CASSNRTSGPSYNEQFF.

This clonotype was observed many times. The V call is TRBV28, the J call TRBJ1-6; D unclear. CDR1 and CDR2 (germline): MDHEN, SYDVKM. The CDR3 length is 13 residues. Trimming removed 7 bases from V and 5 bases from J, with 9 bases in between. CDR3 DNA: TGTGCCAGCAAAGGGCAGAATAATTCACCCCTCCACTTT. Its translation is CASKGQNNSPLHF.

This chain joins TRBV7-2 and TRBJ2-1; 7 positions match TRBD1. Germline V gene data show CDR1 as SGHTA and CDR2 as FQGNSA. This CDR3 spans 13 amino acids. V shed 4 bases and J 8 bases; nucleotides not matched to a gene: 5. CDR3 region: CASSSLDRDEQFF. Here the CDR3 DNA reads TGTGCCAGCAGCTCTTTAGACAGGGATGAGCAGTTCTTC.

The table lists this clonotype with a few counts. V usage is TRBV6-5 and J usage is TRBJ1-2; D is ambiguous. Trimming removed 5 bases at V and 2 bases at J, with 9 bases between. Germline CDR1 MNHEY, CDR2 SVGAGI. The length of the CDR3 is 13 residues. CDR3 loop: CASSRTMNYGYTF. The CDR3 DNA is TGTGCCAGCAGTAGAACAATGAACTATGGCTACACCTTC.

The rearrangement links TRBV2 to TRBJ2-3; 7 bases are a match to TRBD2. This CDR3 spans 13 amino acids. The germline V gene has CDR1 SNHLY and CDR2 FYNNEI. The junction had 5 bases not matched to a gene; V was cut back by 7 bases and J by 4 bases. The DNA of the CDR3 is TGTGCCAGCATCGGGACTACACCAGATACGCAGTATTTT. It translates to CASIGTTPDTQYF.

In regard to this clonotype: A read error may be the cause here, since a much bigger clone is one base away. This chain joins TRBV29-1 and TRBJ1-4; D call uncertain. Germline V CDR1 and CDR2: SQVTM, ANQGSEA. The CDR3 loop spans 14 amino acids. CDR3 coding DNA: TGCAGCGCTGAACGAACGGGTGCGAATGAAAAACTGTTTTTT. It encodes CSAERTGANEKLFF.

Many counts were recorded for this clonotype. At one end, the junction sequence differs from germline, possibly due to a read error. This chain joins TRBV5-1 and TRBJ1-1; no clear D gene. The germline V gene encodes CDR1 SGHRS and CDR2 YFSETQ. This CDR3 contains 13 residues. The CDR3 here is CASSLEGNTEAFF. In DNA form, the CDR3 reads TGTGCCAGCAGCTTAGAGGGGAACACTGAAGCTTTCTTT.

This clonotype was found a few times. V usage is TRBV11-3 and J usage is TRBJ2-2, with unresolved D. V lost 4 bases and J lost 5, with 5 bases in between. The V gene's germline CDR1 is SGHNT and CDR2 YENEEA. The CDR3 sequence is 12 residues long. The CDR3 coding sequence is TGTGCCAGCAGCTGGGTAACCGGGGAGCTGTTTTTT. It encodes CASSWVTGELFF.

This clonotype has a handful of counts. V gene TRBV5-6 combines with J gene TRBJ2-1, with 8 positions matching TRBD2. From germline, CDR1 is SGHDT and CDR2 YYEEEE. This CDR3 contains 15 residues. V dropped 0 bases and J dropped 7; count of bases not matched to a gene: 6. Here the CDR3 reads CASSLERENWNEQFF. Written as DNA, the CDR3 is TGTGCCAGCAGCTTGGAGCGGGAGAATTGGAATGAGCAGTTCTTC.